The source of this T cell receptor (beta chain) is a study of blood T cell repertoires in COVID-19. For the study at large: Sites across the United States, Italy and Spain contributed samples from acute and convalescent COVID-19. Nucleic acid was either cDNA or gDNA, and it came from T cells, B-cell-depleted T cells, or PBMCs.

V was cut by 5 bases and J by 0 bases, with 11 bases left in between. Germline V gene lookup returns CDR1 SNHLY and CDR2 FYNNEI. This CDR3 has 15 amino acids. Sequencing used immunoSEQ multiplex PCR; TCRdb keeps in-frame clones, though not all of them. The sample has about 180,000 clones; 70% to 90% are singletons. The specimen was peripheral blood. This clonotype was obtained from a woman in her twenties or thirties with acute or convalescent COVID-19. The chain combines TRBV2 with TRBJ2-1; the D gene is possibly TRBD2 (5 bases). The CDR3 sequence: CASSSSGASYNEQFF. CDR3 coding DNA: TGTGCCAGCAGTTCCAGCGGAGCCTCCTACAATGAGCAGTTCTTC.